Following are 15 T cell receptor beta chains from one sample sequenced in a study of T-cell memory formation after mild COVID-19. MiXCR, run by TCRdb on the 5' RACE reads, gives a single entry per CDR3 protein. The sample has about 210,000 distinct CDR3 sequences, over 9.5% seen once. Sequencing was done on a sample of PBMCs or a T cell subset sorted from them (not recorded which). The receptors stem from a man aged 18 to 29 who had mild COVID-19 (a few samples of this study predate the infection). Cell type and time point are not known.

This clonotype occurred many times. The J gene is TRBJ2-5, the V gene TRBV7-2, with TRBD2 matching 10 bases. The V gene's germline CDR1 is SGHTA and CDR2 FQGNSA. Losses at the gene ends were 2 bases for V and 6 bases for J; bases not matched to a gene: 6. The length of the CDR3 is 15 residues. This CDR3 is CASSLPSGGAKTQYF. CDR3 coding DNA: TGTGCCAGCAGCTTACCCAGCGGGGGGGCCAAGACCCAGTACTTC.

This sequence joins TRBV20-1 and TRBJ1-5; tentatively, D is TRBD1 (5 bases). This CDR3 has 16 residues. The germline V gene encodes CDR1 DFQATT and CDR2 SNEGSKA (reference sequence). Trimming removed 0 bases from V and 9 bases from J, with 21 bases in between. The CDR3 region has the DNA TGCAGTGCTAGAGATCGAAGGCAGGGCCCAATCTTGCCCCAGCATTTT. Its translation is CSARDRRQGPILPQHF.

This clonotype appeared a few times. The J gene is TRBJ1-1, the V gene TRBV18, with 7 bases fitting TRBD1. The V and J ends lost 4 bases and 1 base, in that order; junction bases with no gene match: 9. The CDR3 is 16 residues long. CDR1 is KGHSH, CDR2 LQKENI, per germline. The CDR3 reads CASSLTAGQANTEAFF. The CDR3 DNA reads as TGTGCCAGCTCACTTACGGCCGGACAGGCGAACACTGAAGCTTTCTTT.

This clonotype has at least ten counts. This chain links TRBV6-2 or TRBV6-3 with TRBJ2-7, with 8 nucleotides matching TRBD1. J gave up 0 bases and V 1 base, and 17 bases lay outside the gene matches. The CDR3 is 20 residues long. Germline V gene data show CDR1 as MNHEY and CDR2 as SVGEGT. Here the CDR3 DNA reads TGTGCCAGCAGTTACTTTCGGGACAGGCCCTTTGGTCCGAGCTCCTACGAGCAGTACTTC. Protein product: CASSYFRDRPFGPSSYEQYF.

This clonotype occurred a few times. The chain uses TRBV4-3 and TRBJ2-5; TRBD1 might be the D (5 bases). CDR3 length: 15 amino acids. Trimming removed 1 base at V and 1 base at J, with 10 bases between. Per the germline V gene, CDR1 is LGHNA and CDR2 is YSLEER. The DNA for the CDR3 is TGCGCCAGCAGCCAAGGTGGTAGGGGCCAAGAGACCCAGTACTTC. This translates into CASSQGGRGQETQYF.

This clonotype showed up many times. The V call is TRBV5-1, the J call TRBJ1-1; D possibly corresponds to TRBD1 (6 bases). V was cut by 1 base and J by 5 bases, with 12 bases left in between. The length of the CDR3 is 14 residues. Germline CDR1 reads SGHRS; CDR2 reads YFSETQ. CDR3 loop: CASSLNTGSTEAFF. CDR3 nucleotides: TGCGCCAGCAGCTTGAACACAGGGAGTACTGAAGCTTTCTTT.

This clonotype was seen ten or more times. CDR3 loop: CASSHRGDSYEQYV. The CDR3 DNA follows: TGTGCCAGCAGTCACAGGGGTGACTCCTACGAGCAGTACGTC. The chain has TRBV6-2 or TRBV6-3 and TRBJ2-7, with 7 positions matching TRBD1. This CDR3 has 14 residues. V was clipped by 5 bases and J by 0 bases; unmatched bases: 4. Germline lookup yields CDR1 MNHEY and CDR2 SVGEGT.

This clonotype has a count of ten or more. This chain connects TRBV11-2 to TRBJ2-5; TRBD1 is a possible D gene (6 bases). V was cut by 7 bases and J by 0 bases, with 18 bases left in between. The V gene's germline CDR1 is SGHAT and CDR2 FQNNGV. The CDR3 is 16 amino acids. CDR3 sequence (DNA): TGTGCCAGCATTCGGTCGAGGGGGACCAACCAAGAGACCCAGTACTTC. Protein: CASIRSRGTNQETQYF.

This clonotype was detected only a few times. The chain is built from TRBV6-5 and TRBJ2-1; no firm D call. The CDR3 totals 13 residues. Trimming left V 0 bases short and J 5 bases short, with 5 bases between. The germline gives CDR1 MNHEY, CDR2 SVGAGI. CDR3 nucleotides: TGTGCCAGCAGTTACTCGGTGAACAATGAGCAGTTCTTC. Translation gives CASSYSVNNEQFF.

This clonotype was counted many times. The chain combines TRBV24-1 with TRBJ2-2; tentative D call: TRBD1 (7 bases). The CDR3 is 14 amino acids. Trimming removed 8 bases from V and 4 bases from J, with 13 bases in between. CDR1 and CDR2 from the germline V gene are KGHDR and SFDVKD. CDR3 residues: CATTGGRGTGELFF. The DNA of the CDR3 is TGTGCCACCACAGGGGGGAGAGGCACCGGGGAGCTGTTTTTT.

CDR3 region: CASSVQGKRTDTQYF. The CDR3, as DNA: TGCGCCAGCAGCGTCCAGGGGAAAAGGACAGATACGCAGTATTTT. The V call is TRBV5-1, the J call TRBJ2-3; a weak D match, TRBD1 (6 bases). V lost 4 bases and J 3 bases, leaving 15 bases between the germline ends. This CDR3 region has 15 residues. CDR1 is SGHRS, CDR2 YFSETQ, per germline. Full variable domain (remainder filled in from reference TRBV5-1 and TRBJ2-3): KAGVTQTPRYLIKTRGQQVTLSCSPISGHRSVSWYQQTPGQGLQFLFEYFSETQRNKGNFPGRFSGRQFSNSRSEMNVSTLELGDSALYLCASSVQGKRTDTQYFGPGTRLTVL.

This rearrangement joins TRBV7-3 to TRBJ1-5; D unclear. This CDR3 region has 12 residues. Germline CDR1 SGHTA, CDR2 FQGTGA. V lost 0 bases and J 6 bases, leaving 3 bases between the germline ends. The CDR3 DNA sequence: TGTGCCAGCAGCTTAACGTTTCAGCCCCAGCATTTT. Translation: CASSLTFQPQHF. Looking up the rest from reference TRBV7-3 and TRBJ1-5 gives the full variable domain: GAGVSQTPSNKVTEKGKYVELRCDPISGHTALYWYRQSLGQGPEFLIYFQGTGAADDSGLPNDRFFAVRPEGSVSTLKIQRTERGDSAVYLCASSLTFQPQHFGDGTRLSIL.

This chain links TRBV7-2 with TRBJ1-1, with TRBD1 as a possible D gene (5 bases). The V end was cut by 3 bases, the J end by 1 base, with 12 bases between. This CDR3 is built from 15 residues. Germline V lookup: CDR1 SGHTA, CDR2 FQGNSA. The CDR3 region has the DNA TGTGCCAGCAGCTTTGCTATCGACAGGAACACTGAAGCTTTCTTT. Its protein product is CASSFAIDRNTEAFF. Together with reference TRBV7-2 and TRBJ1-1, the CDR3 gives the full variable domain: GAGVSQSPSNKVTEKGKDVELRCDPISGHTALYWYRQSLGQGLEFLIYFQGNSAPDKSGLPSDRFSAERTGGSVSTLTIQRTQQEDSAVYLCASSFAIDRNTEAFFGQGTRLTVV.

The sample holds a few counts of this clonotype. J is TRBJ1-5 and V is TRBV4-2, with 11 bases identical to TRBD1. The germline gives CDR1 LGHNA, CDR2 YNFKEQ. V lost 3 bases to trimming and J lost 6 bases; unmatched junction nucleotides: 4. The length of the CDR3 is 15 residues. The CDR3 spells CASSHEDRGPQPQHF. CDR3 DNA sequence: TGTGCCAGCAGCCACGAGGACAGGGGGCCTCAGCCCCAGCATTTT.

The chain joins TRBV20-1 to TRBJ1-1, with TRBD1 matching 8 bases. From germline, CDR1 is DFQATT and CDR2 SNEGSKA (reference sequence). The CDR3 totals 12 residues. CDR3 protein: CRRDRMNTEAFF. CDR3 sequence (DNA): TGCCGCCGGGACAGGATGAACACTGAAGCTTTCTTT.